These T cell receptor beta chains were read from a single sample in a study of blood T cell repertoires in COVID-19. The data were produced by immunoSEQ multiplex PCR, yet TCRdb's version contains in-frame clones alone and is incomplete. The sample contains approximately 52,000 clones, less than 90% of which appear only once. Sequencing input: peripheral blood. The receptors shown here come from a man aged 60 to 75 with acute or convalescent COVID-19. The CDR3 runs from the conserved cysteine through the conserved F or W. D genes are given only for firm matches. Not every row has a clone size; where given, it reads once, few, many or a size class.

d_call	v_call	clone_size	j_call	cdr3_nt	cdr3_aa
TRBD2	TRBV18	-	TRBJ2-1	TGTGCCAGCTCCCCGGGACTAGCGGCCAAAAGCTCCTACAATGAGCAGTTCTTC	CASSPGLAAKSSYNEQFF
-	TRBV11-1	-	TRBJ1-1	TGTGCCAGCAGCTTTACCGGGACTATGAACACTGAAGCTTTCTTT	CASSFTGTMNTEAFF
TRBD1	TRBV6-4	-	TRBJ1-2	TGTGCCAGCAGTGACTCAGACAGGGGAAGGGGTGACTATGGCTACACCTTC	CASSDSDRGRGDYGYTF
-	TRBV5-1	once	TRBJ2-2	TGCGCCAGCAGCTTGTGGGGCAGGGGGAACACCGGGGAGCTGTTTTTT	CASSLWGRGNTGELFF
-	TRBV29-1	-	TRBJ1-2	TGCAGCGTTGCCCAATCAAACTATGGCTACACCTTC	CSVAQSNYGYTF
-	TRBV5-1	-	TRBJ1-4	TGCGCCAGCAGCTTGGATTACGACAGAACTAATGAAAAACTGTTTTTT	CASSLDYDRTNEKLFF
TRBD1	TRBV7-6	-	TRBJ2-7	TGTGCCAGCAGCTTAGAGCAAGGGGGCTTAGGCTACCTTCTCCACGAGCAGTACTTC	CASSLEQGGLGYLLHEQYF
-	TRBV25-1	-	TRBJ2-7	TGTGCCAGCAGACCTCCCGGCTCCTACGAGCAGTACTTC	CASRPPGSYEQYF
TRBD2	TRBV7-9	-	TRBJ2-1	TGTGCCAGCAGGGGAGGGACTTCGCCGGGTGGTGAGCAGTTCTTC	CASRGGTSPGGEQFF
TRBD1	TRBV6-4	-	TRBJ2-6	TGTGCCAGCAGTGACACGACAGGGGGCCTCTCTGGGGCCAACGTCCTGACTTTC	CASSDTTGGLSGANVLTF
-	TRBV5-1	-	TRBJ1-4	TGCGCCAGCAGCTTGCTACCCGCCGAAAAACTGTTTTTT	CASSLLPAEKLFF
-	TRBV29-1	few	TRBJ1-1	TGCAGCGTTGAAGATGGGGCAGTCCGGGTAGCTTTCTTT	CSVEDGAVRVAFF
TRBD1	TRBV6-1	once	TRBJ1-1	TGTGCCAGCAGTGAATTAGGACAGGGGGCCGGCACTGAAGCTTTCTTT	CASSELGQGAGTEAFF
-	TRBV28	-	TRBJ1-2	TGTGCCAGCAGGTACGGGTCCGATGGCTACACCTTC	CASRYGSDGYTF
-	TRBV29-1	-	TRBJ2-7	TGCAGCGTTGCCGGGAGAGGCTACGAGCAGTACTTC	CSVAGRGYEQYF
TRBD2	TRBV6-5	-	TRBJ2-5	TGTGCCAGCAGTTTCCAATCGACTAGCGGGGGAGAGACCCAGTACTTC	CASSFQSTSGGETQYF
TRBD2	TRBV2	-	TRBJ2-5	TGTGCCAGCAGCCCGGGACTAGCGGGTAGATCGGAGACCCAGTACTTC	CASSPGLAGRSETQYF
-	TRBV19	-	TRBJ1-3	TGTGCCAGTAGTACGAGACAGGTCGCCAGAAACACCATATATTTT	CASSTRQVARNTIYF
TRBD1	TRBV5-5	-	TRBJ2-2	TGTGCCAGCAGCTGGGGACAGGGATCCGGGGAGCTGTTTTTT	CASSWGQGSGELFF
-	TRBV29-1	-	TRBJ2-1	TGCAGCGCTGGGGAGTACAATGAGCAGTTCTTC	CSAGEYNEQFF
TRBD2	TRBV4-2	-	TRBJ2-7	TGTGCCAGCAGCAGGGCTAGCGGTATCTACGAGCAGTACTTC	CASSRASGIYEQYF
TRBD1	TRBV7-6	-	TRBJ1-3	TGTGCCAGCAGCTTAGAGATCTGGGACAGTTTTTTAGACACCATATATTTT	CASSLEIWDSFLDTIYF
TRBD1	TRBV6-5	-	TRBJ1-5	TGTGCCAGCCAGGGGGCTTACAATCAGCCCCAGCATTTT	CASQGAYNQPQHF
TRBD2	TRBV10-1	few	TRBJ2-3	TGCGCCAGCAGTGAGTCGAGGACTAGCGTGGGTACAGATACGCAGTATTTT	CASSESRTSVGTDTQYF
TRBD2	TRBV5-4	-	TRBJ2-3	TGTGCCAGCAGCTTGGATAGGACTAGCGGGAGAGGTACGCAGTATTTT	CASSLDRTSGRGTQYF
TRBD1	TRBV7-2	-	TRBJ1-4	TGTGCCAGCAGCCACCGGGACAGGGGAGGGGAAAAACTGTTTTTT	CASSHRDRGGEKLFF
TRBD1	TRBV5-6	-	TRBJ2-7	TGTGCCAGCAGCTTGAACAGGGGCGAACCACGCTCCTACGAGCAGTACTTC	CASSLNRGEPRSYEQYF
-	TRBV14	-	TRBJ1-4	TGTGCCAGCAGCCCCGGGAACGGCCCCGCCATATCGGAAAAACTGTTTTTT	CASSPGNGPAISEKLFF
-	TRBV6-2/TRBV6-3	-	TRBJ1-2	TGTGCCAGCAGTCCGCAGGCCGACTATGGCTACACCTTC	CASSPQADYGYTF
-	TRBV27	-	TRBJ2-3	TGTGCCAGCAGTTTATTCCCCGAAGTAGCGGAAAGCACAGATACGCAGTATTTT	CASSLFPEVAESTDTQYF
TRBD1	TRBV18	once	TRBJ2-3	TGTGCCAGCTCACCACCTACCCCCCGGACAGGGGCAGATACGCAGTATTTT	CASSPPTPRTGADTQYF
TRBD2	TRBV4-1	-	TRBJ2-3	TGCGCCAGCAGCCAAGGCCCCTCACTAGCGGTTGGGGATACGCAGTATTTT	CASSQGPSLAVGDTQYF
-	TRBV19	-	TRBJ1-3	TGTGCCAGTAGTCTCGCCCCTATCCTTCGGAGGGGTCACACCATATATTTT	CASSLAPILRRGHTIYF
TRBD2	TRBV10-2	-	TRBJ2-3	TGCGCCAGCAGTTTAGCGGGAGTGGGCGCAGATACGCAGTATTTT	CASSLAGVGADTQYF
TRBD1	TRBV10-3	-	TRBJ2-7	TGTGCCATCAGACAGGGGGTAGCCTACGAGCAGTACTTC	CAIRQGVAYEQYF
TRBD1	TRBV4-1	once	TRBJ1-2	TGCGCCAGCAGCCAAGTCGTCCCAGGACAGGGCAGCTATGGCTACACCTTC	CASSQVVPGQGSYGYTF
TRBD1	TRBV29-1	-	TRBJ2-3	TGCAGCGCTAAACAGGGGAGCACAGATACGCAGTATTTT	CSAKQGSTDTQYF
-	TRBV7-6	-	TRBJ1-3	TGTGCCAGCAGCTTAGCCCCTACAGGGATAGCTGGAAACACCATATATTTT	CASSLAPTGIAGNTIYF
TRBD1	TRBV7-8	-	TRBJ2-7	TGTGCCAGCAGCTTCTCAGGACAGGGGGCCTACGAGCAGTACTTC	CASSFSGQGAYEQYF
TRBD1	TRBV4-1	-	TRBJ1-1	TGCGCCAGCAGCCAAGCGACAGGGTATCTTGAAGCTTTCTTT	CASSQATGYLEAFF
TRBD1	TRBV12-3/TRBV12-4	-	TRBJ1-1	TGTGCCAGCAGCAGGGACAGGGTAACTGAAGCTTTCTTT	CASSRDRVTEAFF
TRBD2	TRBV7-2	-	TRBJ2-1	TGTGCCAGCAGCTTAGTAGGCGGGAGGGTGGGTAATGAGCAGTTCTTC	CASSLVGGRVGNEQFF
TRBD1	TRBV24-1	-	TRBJ2-6	TGTGCCACCAGTGACCGTGGACAGGGGACCGGGGCCAACGTCCTGACTTTC	CATSDRGQGTGANVLTF
-	TRBV18	-	TRBJ2-1	TGTGCCAGCTCACCAGTCTTGCCGAGCTCCTACAATGAGCAGTTCTTC	CASSPVLPSSYNEQFF
-	TRBV11-3	-	TRBJ2-1	TGTGCCAGCAGTCATATTTTAGGTCACGGGGTAGGCAATGAGCAGTTCTTC	CASSHILGHGVGNEQFF
-	TRBV29-1	-	TRBJ1-2	TGCAGCGTTGAATTGACATTAGACAACTATGGCTACACCTTC	CSVELTLDNYGYTF
-	TRBV5-1	once	TRBJ2-3	TGCGCCAGCAGCTCTCAGACTACTAGCACAGATACGCAGTATTTT	CASSSQTTSTDTQYF
TRBD1	TRBV2	-	TRBJ1-2	TGTGCCAGCAGGATGACAGGGGACTATGGCTACACCTTC	CASRMTGDYGYTF
TRBD2	TRBV4-1	-	TRBJ2-1	TGCGCCAGCAGCCTCATAGCGGGGCCCTACAATGAGCAGTTCTTC	CASSLIAGPYNEQFF
-	TRBV13	once	TRBJ2-7	TGTGCCAGCAGCTTAGGCCGGGACATGACGCGGGAGCAGTACTTC	CASSLGRDMTREQYF
-	TRBV3-1/TRBV3-2	-	TRBJ1-6	TGTGCCAGCAGACAGGGCCGGGATTCACCCCTCCACTTT	CASRQGRDSPLHF
-	TRBV2	-	TRBJ2-1	TGTGCCAGCAGTGGCCCTAGTTACAATGAGCAGTTCTTC	CASSGPSYNEQFF
-	TRBV9	-	TRBJ2-5	TGTGCCAGCAGCGCAAGGGGTGCAGTCCAAGAGACCCAGTACTTC	CASSARGAVQETQYF
TRBD1	TRBV5-1	once	TRBJ2-2	TGCGCCAGCAGCCGGCAGGGGGCCGGGGAGCTGTTTTTT	CASSRQGAGELFF
TRBD1	TRBV19	-	TRBJ2-1	TGTGCCAGTAGTATCGGACAGGGGGCCTACAATGAGCAGTTCTTC	CASSIGQGAYNEQFF
TRBD1	TRBV5-1	-	TRBJ2-7	TGCGCCAGCAGCTTGGACGCCGGGACAGCGGTTCTCTACGAGGAGCAGTACTTC	CASSLDAGTAVLYEEQYF
-	TRBV4-2	-	TRBJ1-3	TGTGCCAGCAGCCAAGAGGAGTCCGGGGGAAACACCATATATTTT	CASSQEESGGNTIYF